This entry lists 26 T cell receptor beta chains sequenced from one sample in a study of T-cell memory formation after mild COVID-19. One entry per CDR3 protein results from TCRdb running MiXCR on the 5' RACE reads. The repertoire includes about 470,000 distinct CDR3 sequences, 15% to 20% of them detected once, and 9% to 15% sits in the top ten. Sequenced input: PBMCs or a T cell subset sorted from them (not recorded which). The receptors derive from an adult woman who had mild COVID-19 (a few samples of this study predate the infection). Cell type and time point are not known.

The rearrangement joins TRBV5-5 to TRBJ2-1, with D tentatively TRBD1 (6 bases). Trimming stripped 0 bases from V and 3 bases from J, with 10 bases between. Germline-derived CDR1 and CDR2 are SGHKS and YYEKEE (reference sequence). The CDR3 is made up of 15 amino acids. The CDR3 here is CASSLEGTYYNEQFF. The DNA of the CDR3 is TGTGCCAGCAGCTTGGAAGGGACATACTACAATGAGCAGTTCTTC.

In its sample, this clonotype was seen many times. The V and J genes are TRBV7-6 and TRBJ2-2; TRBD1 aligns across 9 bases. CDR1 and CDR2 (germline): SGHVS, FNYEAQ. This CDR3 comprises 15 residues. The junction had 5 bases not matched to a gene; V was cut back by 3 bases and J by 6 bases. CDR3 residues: CASSLDRGTSGELFF. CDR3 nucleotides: TGTGCCAGCAGCTTGGACAGGGGAACTTCCGGGGAGCTGTTTTTT.

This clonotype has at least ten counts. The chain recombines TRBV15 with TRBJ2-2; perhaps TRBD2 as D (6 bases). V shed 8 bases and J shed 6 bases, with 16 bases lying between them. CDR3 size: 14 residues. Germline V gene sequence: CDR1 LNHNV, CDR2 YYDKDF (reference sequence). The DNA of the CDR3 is TGTGCCACCTCCGGGACTCCAAGCGCCGGGGAGCTGTTTTTT. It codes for CATSGTPSAGELFF.

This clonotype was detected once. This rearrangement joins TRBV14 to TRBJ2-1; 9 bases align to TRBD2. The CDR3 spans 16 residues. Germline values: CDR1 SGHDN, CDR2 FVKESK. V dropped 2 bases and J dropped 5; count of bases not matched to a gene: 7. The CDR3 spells CASSQPRTSADNEQFF. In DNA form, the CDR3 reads TGTGCCAGCAGCCAACCCCGGACTAGCGCAGACAATGAGCAGTTCTTC.

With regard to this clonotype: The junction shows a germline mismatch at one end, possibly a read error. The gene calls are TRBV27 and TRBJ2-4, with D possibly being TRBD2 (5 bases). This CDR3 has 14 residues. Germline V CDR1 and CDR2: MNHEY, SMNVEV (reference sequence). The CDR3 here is CASTRWRAKNIQYF. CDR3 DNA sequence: TGTGCTAGCACAAGATGGAGGGCCAAAAACATTCAGTACTTC.

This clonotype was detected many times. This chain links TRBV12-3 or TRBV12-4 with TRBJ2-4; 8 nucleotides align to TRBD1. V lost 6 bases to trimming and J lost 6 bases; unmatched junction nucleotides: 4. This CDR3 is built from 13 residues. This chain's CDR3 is CASSSTGANIQYF. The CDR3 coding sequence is TGTGCCAGCAGCTCGACAGGGGCAAACATTCAGTACTTC.

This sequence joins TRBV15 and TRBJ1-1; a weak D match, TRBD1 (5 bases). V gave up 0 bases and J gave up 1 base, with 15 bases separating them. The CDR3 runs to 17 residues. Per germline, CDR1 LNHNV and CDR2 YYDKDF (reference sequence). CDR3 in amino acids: CATSREFGGLQNTEAFF. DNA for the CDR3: TGTGCCACCAGCAGAGAATTCGGGGGACTCCAGAACACTGAAGCTTTCTTT. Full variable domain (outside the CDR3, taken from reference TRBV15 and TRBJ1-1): DAMVIQNPRYQVTQFGKPVTLSCSQTLNHNVMYWYQQKSSQAPKLLFHYYDKDFNNEADTPDNFQSRRPNTSFCFLDIRSPGLGDTAMYLCATSREFGGLQNTEAFFGQGTRLTVV.

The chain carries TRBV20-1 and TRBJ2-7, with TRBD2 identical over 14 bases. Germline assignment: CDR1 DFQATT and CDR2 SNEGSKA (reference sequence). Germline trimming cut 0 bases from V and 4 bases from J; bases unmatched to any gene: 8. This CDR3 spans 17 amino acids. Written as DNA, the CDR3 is TGCAGTGCTAGAGATCTCGGACTAGCGGGAGGTCGGTACGAGCAGTACTTC. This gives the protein CSARDLGLAGGRYEQYF.

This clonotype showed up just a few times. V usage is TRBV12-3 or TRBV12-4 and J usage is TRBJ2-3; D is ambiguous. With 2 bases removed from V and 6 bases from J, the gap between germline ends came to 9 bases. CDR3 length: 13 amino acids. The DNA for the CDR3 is TGTGCCAGCAGTTTATTCCTGAGGGATACGCAGTATTTT. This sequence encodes CASSLFLRDTQYF.

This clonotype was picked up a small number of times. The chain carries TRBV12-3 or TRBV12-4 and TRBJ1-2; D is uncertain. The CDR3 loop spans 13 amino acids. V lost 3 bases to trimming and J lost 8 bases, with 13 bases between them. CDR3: CASSLASRGGYTF. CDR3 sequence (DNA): TGTGCCAGCAGTTTGGCAAGCCGAGGAGGCTACACCTTC.

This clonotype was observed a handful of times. The CDR3, as DNA: TGTGCCAGCAGCTTGGATCGCCCGGCAGGGGTATCTGGGGCCAACGTCCTGACTTTC. Translation gives CASSLDRPAGVSGANVLTF. The chain links TRBV7-9 to TRBJ2-6, with a tentative D call TRBD1 (6 bases). The germline V gene encodes CDR1 SEHNR and CDR2 FQNEAQ (reference sequence). The CDR3 spans 19 residues. The V gene lost 3 bases and the J gene lost 1 base, with 19 bases spanning the gap.

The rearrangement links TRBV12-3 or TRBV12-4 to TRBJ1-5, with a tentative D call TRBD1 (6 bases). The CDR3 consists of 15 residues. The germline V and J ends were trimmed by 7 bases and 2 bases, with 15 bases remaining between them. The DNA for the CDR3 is TGTGCCAGCACCCTGGCAGGGGCTCGCAATCAGCCCCAGCATTTT. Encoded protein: CASTLAGARNQPQHF.

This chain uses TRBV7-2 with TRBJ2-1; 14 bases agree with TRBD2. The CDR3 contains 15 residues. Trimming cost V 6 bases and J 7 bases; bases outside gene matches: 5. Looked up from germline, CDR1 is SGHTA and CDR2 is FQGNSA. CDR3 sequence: CASREGLAGVNEQFF. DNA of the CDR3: TGTGCCAGCAGGGAGGGACTAGCGGGGGTGAATGAGCAGTTCTTC.

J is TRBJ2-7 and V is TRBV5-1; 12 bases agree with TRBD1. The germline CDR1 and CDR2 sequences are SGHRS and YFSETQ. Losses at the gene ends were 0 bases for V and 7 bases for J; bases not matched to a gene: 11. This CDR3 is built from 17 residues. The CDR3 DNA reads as TGCGCCAGCAGCTTGGTCCCCCCGGGACAGGGGGCAGGAGAGCAGTACTTC. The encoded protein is CASSLVPPGQGAGEQYF. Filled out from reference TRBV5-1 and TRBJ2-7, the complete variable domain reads KAGVTQTPRYLIKTRGQQVTLSCSPISGHRSVSWYQQTPGQGLQFLFEYFSETQRNKGNFPGRFSGRQFSNSRSEMNVSTLELGDSALYLCASSLVPPGQGAGEQYFGPGTRLTVT.

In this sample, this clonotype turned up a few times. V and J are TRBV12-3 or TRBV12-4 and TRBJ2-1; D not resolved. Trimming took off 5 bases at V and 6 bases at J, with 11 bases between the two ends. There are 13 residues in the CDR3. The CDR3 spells CASSPGRSNEQFF. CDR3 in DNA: TGTGCCAGCAGTCCCGGCCGAAGCAATGAGCAGTTCTTC.

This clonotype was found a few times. The CDR3 bases are TGTGCCATCACTGAACCCGGGACAGGGGGGCTTATGCAGTACTTC. It encodes CAITEPGTGGLMQYF. The chain employs TRBV10-3 and TRBJ2-7, with TRBD1 matching 11 bases. Germline-derived CDR1 and CDR2 are ENHRY and SYGVKD. Trimming at V came to 7 bases and at J to 9 bases, leaving 14 bases not matched to a gene. There are 15 residues in the CDR3.

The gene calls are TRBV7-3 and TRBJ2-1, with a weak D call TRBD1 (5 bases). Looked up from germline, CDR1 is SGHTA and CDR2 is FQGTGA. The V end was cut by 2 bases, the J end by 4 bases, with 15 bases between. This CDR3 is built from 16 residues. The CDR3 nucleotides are TGTGCCAGCAGCTTAGGGGCAGATTTTCTGTACAATGAGCAGTTCTTC. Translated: CASSLGADFLYNEQFF.

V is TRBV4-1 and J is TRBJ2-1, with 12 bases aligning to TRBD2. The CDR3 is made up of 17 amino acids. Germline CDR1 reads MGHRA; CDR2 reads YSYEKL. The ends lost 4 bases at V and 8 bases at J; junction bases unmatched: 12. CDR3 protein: CASSRLMLAGGRDEQFF. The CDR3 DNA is TGCGCCAGCAGCCGCCTAATGCTAGCGGGGGGGCGGGATGAGCAGTTCTTC.

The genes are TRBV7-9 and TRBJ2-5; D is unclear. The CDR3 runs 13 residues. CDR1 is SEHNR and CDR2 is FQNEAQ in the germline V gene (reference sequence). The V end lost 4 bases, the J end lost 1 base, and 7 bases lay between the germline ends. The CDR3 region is CASSSSAQETQYF. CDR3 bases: TGTGCCAGCAGCTCCTCGGCCCAAGAGACCCAGTACTTC.

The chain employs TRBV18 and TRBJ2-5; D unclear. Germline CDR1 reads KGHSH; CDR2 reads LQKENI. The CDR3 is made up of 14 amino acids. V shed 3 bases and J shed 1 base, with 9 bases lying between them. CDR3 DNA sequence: TGTGCCAGCTCACCGTCGGCCGTCCAAGAGACCCAGTACTTC. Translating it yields CASSPSAVQETQYF.

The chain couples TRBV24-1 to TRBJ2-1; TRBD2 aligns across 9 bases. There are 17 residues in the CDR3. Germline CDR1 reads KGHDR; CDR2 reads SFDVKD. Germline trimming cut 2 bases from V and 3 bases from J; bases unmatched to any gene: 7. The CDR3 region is CATSDSGRGGGYNEQFF. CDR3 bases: TGTGCCACCAGTGATTCGGGTCGCGGGGGGGGCTACAATGAGCAGTTCTTC.

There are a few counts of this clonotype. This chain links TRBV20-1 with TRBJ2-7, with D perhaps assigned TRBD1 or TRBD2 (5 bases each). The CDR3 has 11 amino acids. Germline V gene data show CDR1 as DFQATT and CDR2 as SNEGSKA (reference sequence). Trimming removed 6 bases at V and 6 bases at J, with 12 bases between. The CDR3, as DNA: TGCAGTGCCACCGGGGCAGTCGAGCAGTACTTC. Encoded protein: CSATGAVEQYF.

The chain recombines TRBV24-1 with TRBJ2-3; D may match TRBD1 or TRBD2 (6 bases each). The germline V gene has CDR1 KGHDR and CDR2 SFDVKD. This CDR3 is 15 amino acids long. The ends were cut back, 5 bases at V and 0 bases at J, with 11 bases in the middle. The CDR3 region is CATSGRGGSTDTQYF. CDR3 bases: TGTGCCACCAGTGGGAGAGGGGGGAGCACAGATACGCAGTATTTT.

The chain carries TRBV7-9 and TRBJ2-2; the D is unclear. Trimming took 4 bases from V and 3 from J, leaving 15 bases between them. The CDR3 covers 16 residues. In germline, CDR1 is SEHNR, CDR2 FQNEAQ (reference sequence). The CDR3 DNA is TGTGCCAGCAGCTCTGCCCCGGGTGGCTACACCGGGGAGCTGTTTTTT. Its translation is CASSSAPGGYTGELFF.

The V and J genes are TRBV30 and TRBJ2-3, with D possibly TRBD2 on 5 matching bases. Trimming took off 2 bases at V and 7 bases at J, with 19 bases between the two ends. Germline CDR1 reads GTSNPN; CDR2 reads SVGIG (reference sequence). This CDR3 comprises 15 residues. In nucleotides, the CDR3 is TGTGCCTGGAGTCCCGACTCTAGCCGGCCCCATACGCAGTATTTT. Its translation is CAWSPDSSRPHTQYF.

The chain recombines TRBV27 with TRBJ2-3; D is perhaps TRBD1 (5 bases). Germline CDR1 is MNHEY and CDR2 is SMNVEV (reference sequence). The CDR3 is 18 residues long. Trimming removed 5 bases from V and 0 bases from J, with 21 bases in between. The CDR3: CASSINPDRKSSTDTQYF. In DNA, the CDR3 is TGTGCCAGCAGTATTAATCCAGACAGAAAGTCTAGCACAGATACGCAGTATTTT.